This entry lists 29 T cell receptor beta chains sequenced from one sample in a study of CD8 T cells in Susac syndrome. The authors reverse transcribed roughly 0.5 to 1 ug RNA with random hexamers. TCRdb independently ran MiXCR on the immunoSEQ multiplex PCR reads; one entry per CDR3 protein. The sample has about 140,000 distinct CDR3 sequences, approximately 95% seen once. The specimen was CD4+ T cells from PBMCs. These TCRs come from a human donor with Susac syndrome.

The gene calls are TRBV5-1 and TRBJ2-2; D unclear. V dropped 4 bases and J dropped 5 bases, with 12 bases sitting between them. The CDR3 is 14 residues long. The germline gives CDR1 SGHRS, CDR2 YFSETQ. The CDR3 sequence: CASSPALRTGELFF. In DNA form, the CDR3 reads TGCGCCAGCAGCCCCGCCTTGAGGACCGGGGAGCTGTTTTTT.

J is TRBJ1-1 and V is TRBV28, with 10 bases that match TRBD1. This CDR3 region has 15 residues. Trimming removed 4 bases from V and 6 bases from J; junction bases left unmatched: 8. CDR1 MDHEN and CDR2 SYDVKM come from the germline V gene. This CDR3 reads CASSYFRDRGPEAFF. The CDR3 nucleotides are TGTGCCAGCAGTTACTTCCGGGACAGGGGCCCTGAAGCTTTCTTT.

The rearrangement joins TRBV30 to TRBJ1-6; D ambiguous. CDR3 length: 12 amino acids. V was shortened by 3 bases and J by 9 bases, with 9 bases between the two germline ends. In germline, CDR1 is GTSNPN, CDR2 SVGIG (reference sequence). Here the CDR3 reads CAWREQISPLHF. The CDR3 DNA is TGTGCCTGGAGGGAACAGATTTCACCCCTCCACTTT.

The chain combines TRBV28 with TRBJ2-4, with D perhaps matching TRBD2 (5 bases). CDR3 length equals 15 residues. Trimming took off 3 bases at V and 0 bases at J, with 9 bases between the two ends. Germline values: CDR1 MDHEN, CDR2 SYDVKM. The CDR3 DNA reads as TGTGCCAGCAGTTTGGTAGCGTTAGCCAAAAACATTCAGTACTTC. This encodes CASSLVALAKNIQYF.

This sequence joins TRBV3-1 and TRBJ1-1; a weak D match, TRBD1 (6 bases). Trimming shortened V by 1 base and J by 1 base, and 10 bases separated the two germline ends. The CDR3 extends over 15 amino acids. Germline V gives CDR1 LGHDT, CDR2 YNNKEL (reference sequence). CDR3 amino acids: CASSQATQGNTEAFF. CDR3 nucleotides: TGTGCCAGCAGCCAAGCCACACAGGGGAACACTGAAGCTTTCTTT.

The rearrangement links TRBV18 to TRBJ2-7; no firm D call. Trimming took off 0 bases at V and 2 bases at J, with 8 bases between the two ends. The CDR3 extends over 14 amino acids. The germline V gene has CDR1 KGHSH and CDR2 LQKENI. CDR3 amino acids: CASSPPSRPYEQYF. The CDR3 bases are TGTGCCAGCTCACCACCGTCACGGCCCTACGAGCAGTACTTC.

The chain couples TRBV29-1 to TRBJ2-3; D unresolved. CDR1 is SQVTM, CDR2 ANQGSEA, per germline. Trimming took 6 bases from V and 3 from J, leaving 19 bases between them. The CDR3 runs 15 residues. The CDR3 is CSVATSSRVTDTQYF. The CDR3 DNA follows: TGCAGCGTAGCTACGAGTTCGCGCGTGACAGATACGCAGTATTTT.

V gene TRBV18 combines with J gene TRBJ2-1; D gene unclear. The CDR3 covers 13 residues. Trimming shortened V by 3 bases and J by 6 bases, and 9 bases separated the two germline ends. Germline CDR1 and CDR2: KGHSH and LQKENI. The CDR3: CASSPGTVNEQFF. CDR3 DNA: TGTGCCAGCTCACCCGGAACCGTCAATGAGCAGTTCTTC.

This clonotype has just one count. CDR3 nucleotides: TGTGCCACCAGCAGAGATCGGCACAGCTCGGAGGGCTACACCTTC. Amino acids: CATSRDRHSSEGYTF. The chain couples TRBV15 to TRBJ1-2; unclear D gene. CDR1 and CDR2 (germline): LNHNV, YYDKDF (reference sequence). V was cut by 0 bases and J by 8 bases, with 16 bases left in between. The CDR3 runs 15 residues.

V and J are TRBV20-1 and TRBJ2-3; D tentatively reads TRBD1 or TRBD2 (6 bases each). From germline, CDR1 is DFQATT and CDR2 SNEGSKA (reference sequence). The CDR3 loop spans 16 amino acids. Trimming took 6 bases from V and 3 from J, leaving 22 bases between them. CDR3 loop: CSATAPWGAGTDTQYF. The CDR3 DNA is TGCAGTGCCACAGCCCCGTGGGGGGCGGGTACAGATACGCAGTATTTT.

The table lists this clonotype with a count of one. V usage is TRBV27 and J usage is TRBJ2-1; the match to TRBD1 covers 8 bases. The CDR3 sequence is 20 residues long. Germline CDR1 MNHEY, CDR2 SMNVEV (reference sequence). The V gene end was trimmed by 6 bases and the J gene end by 3 bases; junction bases not matched to a gene: 22. This CDR3 reads CASRPNLVGRGLFRYNEQFF. The CDR3 DNA reads as TGTGCCAGCAGACCCAATTTGGTGGGCAGGGGGCTGTTTCGCTACAATGAGCAGTTCTTC.

The genes are TRBV25-1 and TRBJ2-1, with 10 nucleotides matching TRBD1. Germline CDR1 reads MGHDK; CDR2 reads SYGVNS. The CDR3 has 15 amino acids. J gave up 7 bases and V 3 bases, and 6 bases lay outside the gene matches. CDR3 in DNA: TGTGCCAGCAGTGACCCGGGACAGGGGTCTAATGAGCAGTTCTTC. Translated: CASSDPGQGSNEQFF.

The chain recombines TRBV12-3 or TRBV12-4 with TRBJ1-1; TRBD1 matches 7 bases. The V and J ends lost 6 bases and 4 bases, in that order; junction bases with no gene match: 5. This CDR3 spans 13 amino acids. CDR3 region: CASSQDRATEAFF. The DNA for the CDR3 is TGTGCCAGCAGCCAAGACAGGGCCACTGAAGCTTTCTTT.

Concerning this clonotype: One junction end does not reproduce the germline sequence, and a read error may be involved. J is TRBJ2-6 and V is TRBV12-3 or TRBV12-4; no clear D gene. The CDR3 extends over 13 amino acids. The CDR3 DNA follows: TGTGCCAGCAGTGTAGCTGGGGCCAACGTCCTGACTTTC. This translates into CASSVAGANVLTF.

The chain uses TRBV11-1 and TRBJ2-2; the D call may be TRBD1 or TRBD2 (7 bases each). V was pared by 5 bases and J by 4 bases, with 14 bases between. CDR3 length: 15 amino acids. Germline V gives CDR1 SGHAT, CDR2 FQDESV (reference sequence). The CDR3 spells CASSQTGRGTGELFF. The DNA of the CDR3 is TGTGCCAGCAGCCAGACAGGGAGGGGCACCGGGGAGCTGTTTTTT.

The chain links TRBV7-2 to TRBJ1-2; no firm D call. This CDR3 is built from 16 residues. Trimming cost V 4 bases and J 5 bases, with 20 bases left between them. The germline gives CDR1 SGHTA, CDR2 FQGNSA. The CDR3 spells CASSSPISFPSYGYTF. The DNA for the CDR3 is TGTGCCAGCAGCTCCCCAATATCATTCCCCTCATATGGCTACACCTTC.

The chain combines TRBV20-1 with TRBJ2-1; 11 nucleotides align to TRBD1. Germline V lookup: CDR1 DFQATT, CDR2 SNEGSKA (reference sequence). This CDR3 is 13 amino acids long. V shed 4 bases, J shed 6 bases, and the junction held 2 bases outside the gene matches. CDR3 bases: TGCAGTGCTACCGGGACAGGGGGCAATGAGCAGTTCTTC. Translation gives CSATGTGGNEQFF.

V usage is TRBV3-1 and J usage is TRBJ2-3; perhaps D is TRBD1 or TRBD2 (5 bases each). The CDR3 runs 15 residues. V was cut by 4 bases and J by 2 bases, with 13 bases left in between. Per the germline V gene, CDR1 is LGHDT and CDR2 is YNNKEL (reference sequence). The CDR3 here is CASSPGTEITDTQYF. CDR3 sequence (DNA): TGTGCCAGCAGCCCCGGGACCGAGATCACAGATACGCAGTATTTT.

The CDR3 is CSVATANYGYTF. The CDR3 DNA is TGCAGCGTCGCGACAGCTAACTATGGCTACACCTTC. This chain uses TRBV29-1 with TRBJ1-2, with a weak D call TRBD1 (5 bases). V lost 6 bases and J lost 0, with 8 bases in between. Looked up from germline, CDR1 is SQVTM and CDR2 is ANQGSEA. This CDR3 contains 12 residues.

The rearrangement uses TRBV30 and TRBJ1-2, with D possibly TRBD1 on 6 matching bases. Germline V gives CDR1 GTSNPN, CDR2 SVGIG (reference sequence). The V gene lost 5 bases and the J gene lost 5 bases, with 15 bases spanning the gap. The length of the CDR3 is 13 residues. The CDR3 nucleotides are TGTGCCTGGGCCCCCGGGGGCGGGTATGGCTACACCTTC. This encodes CAWAPGGGYGYTF.

This chain connects TRBV10-3 to TRBJ2-5, with 10 bases lining up with TRBD2. V was pared by 8 bases and J by 2 bases, with 2 bases of the junction left unmatched. The CDR3 extends over 13 amino acids. The V gene's germline CDR1 is ENHRY and CDR2 SYGVKD. In DNA form, the CDR3 reads TGTGCCATCGCTAGCGGGGGACAAGAGACCCAGTACTTC. Translated, it gives CAIASGGQETQYF.

The V and J genes are TRBV20-1 and TRBJ2-5; TRBD2 matches at 9 bases. The CDR3 runs 13 residues. The V gene end was trimmed by 6 bases and the J gene end by 5 bases; junction bases not matched to a gene: 7. The germline CDR1 and CDR2 sequences are DFQATT and SNEGSKA (reference sequence). Here the CDR3 reads CSAASSGTETQYF. The CDR3 nucleotides read TGCAGTGCCGCGTCTAGCGGGACCGAGACCCAGTACTTC.

This chain joins TRBV5-4 and TRBJ2-3, with 12 bases that match TRBD2. Germline CDR1 reads SGHNT; CDR2 reads YYREEE (reference sequence). This CDR3 spans 17 amino acids. Losses at the gene ends were 1 base for V and 2 bases for J; bases not matched to a gene: 5. Here the CDR3 reads CASSLFLAGGPTDTQYF. The CDR3 nucleotides are TGTGCCAGCAGCTTGTTTCTAGCGGGAGGGCCCACAGATACGCAGTATTTT.

The genes are TRBV4-3 and TRBJ2-1; no clear D. Trimming left V 0 bases short and J 2 bases short, with 11 bases between. The CDR3 runs 16 residues. Germline V gene sequence: CDR1 LGHNA, CDR2 YSLEER. Here the CDR3 DNA reads TGCGCCAGCAGCCAAGATGCGGAGAGCACCTACAATGAGCAGTTCTTC. Translating it yields CASSQDAESTYNEQFF.

In this sample, this clonotype turned up once. This chain links TRBV29-1 with TRBJ1-1; no reliable D call. This CDR3 has 11 amino acids. Germline assignment: CDR1 SQVTM and CDR2 ANQGSEA. V was pared by 4 bases and J by 1 base, with 4 bases between. As DNA, the CDR3 is TGCAGCGTTGGTCCGAACACTGAAGCTTTCTTT. It codes for CSVGPNTEAFF.

V gene TRBV5-1 combines with J gene TRBJ2-5; TRBD1 agrees at 9 bases. The CDR3 spans 13 residues. Trimming at V came to 4 bases and at J to 5 bases, leaving 3 bases not matched to a gene. The germline V gene has CDR1 SGHRS and CDR2 YFSETQ. Here the CDR3 reads CASSTGQGETQYF. The CDR3 region has the DNA TGCGCCAGCAGCACCGGACAGGGGGAGACCCAGTACTTC.

V and J are TRBV10-3 and TRBJ2-3, with 7 bases matching TRBD1. The CDR3 contains 15 residues. Germline V gene lookup returns CDR1 ENHRY and CDR2 SYGVKD. V gave up 4 bases and J gave up 5 bases; unmatched junction bases: 9. The CDR3 DNA reads as TGTGCCATCAGTGCCGCGACAGGGAACGTAGATACGCAGTATTTT. Amino acid sequence: CAISAATGNVDTQYF.

The V call is TRBV12-3 or TRBV12-4, the J call TRBJ2-1; weak D call: TRBD2 (6 bases). The CDR3 has 16 residues. Trimming pared 7 bases from V and 6 bases from J, leaving 22 bases between. The CDR3 nucleotides are TGTGCCAGCACCCCCCCCGGGGGTAGGTCGATCAATGAGCAGTTCTTC. Amino acids: CASTPPGGRSINEQFF.

The chain joins TRBV7-2 to TRBJ2-5, with 8 bases fitting TRBD2. Looked up from germline, CDR1 is SGHTA and CDR2 is FQGNSA. V lost 5 bases to trimming and J lost 5 bases; unmatched junction nucleotides: 10. The CDR3 is made up of 15 amino acids. The CDR3: CASSRSGSSAETQYF. For the CDR3, the DNA is TGTGCCAGCAGCCGAAGCGGGAGCAGTGCGGAGACCCAGTACTTC.